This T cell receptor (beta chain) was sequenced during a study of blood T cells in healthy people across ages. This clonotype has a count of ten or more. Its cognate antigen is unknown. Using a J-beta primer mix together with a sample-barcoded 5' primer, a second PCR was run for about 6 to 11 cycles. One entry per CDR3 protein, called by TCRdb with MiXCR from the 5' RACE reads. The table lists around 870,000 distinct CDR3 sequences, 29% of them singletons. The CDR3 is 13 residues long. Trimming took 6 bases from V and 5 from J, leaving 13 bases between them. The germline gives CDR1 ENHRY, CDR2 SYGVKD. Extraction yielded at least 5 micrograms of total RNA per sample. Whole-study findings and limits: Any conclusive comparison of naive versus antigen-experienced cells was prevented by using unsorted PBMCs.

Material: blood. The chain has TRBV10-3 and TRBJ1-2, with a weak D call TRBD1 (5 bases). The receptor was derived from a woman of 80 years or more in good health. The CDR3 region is CAIRDTGKYGYTF. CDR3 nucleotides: TGTGCCATCAGGGACACGGGAAAATATGGCTACACCTTC.